The 20 T cell receptor beta chains below were found in one sample sequenced in a study of T cell responses to AZD1222 COVID-19 vaccine. Sequencing used immunoSEQ multiplex PCR; TCRdb keeps in-frame clones, though not all of them. The sample holds under 130,000 clones, about four fifths seen once. Material: peripheral blood, obtained on day 0 of AZD1222 vaccination. The receptors here all came from an adult in good health.

Sample share makes this clone medium-sized. This chain uses TRBV11-3 with TRBJ2-2; TRBD1 matches 10 bases. Losses at the gene ends were 2 bases for V and 7 bases for J; bases not matched to a gene: 7. Germline lookup yields CDR1 SGHNT and CDR2 YENEEA. The CDR3 length is 16 residues. Here the CDR3 DNA reads TGTGCCAGCAGCTTACGGGGGACAGGGGTTAGCGGGGAGCTGTTTTTT. This sequence encodes CASSLRGTGVSGELFF.

The chain has TRBV2 and TRBJ2-5, with a weak D call TRBD2 (5 bases). Trimming removed 4 bases at V and 2 bases at J, with 5 bases between. There are 12 residues in the CDR3. In germline, CDR1 is SNHLY, CDR2 FYNNEI. The CDR3, as DNA: TGTGCCAGCAGTGTAGCGCAAGAGACCCAGTACTTC. Amino acid sequence: CASSVAQETQYF.

V usage is TRBV5-3 and J usage is TRBJ1-2; maybe TRBD1 (5 bases). TRBV5-3 is sorted into the ORF group, with uncertain function. Trimming removed 4 bases from V and 7 bases from J, with 23 bases in between. This CDR3 has 16 residues. The DNA of the CDR3 is TGTGCCAGAAGCCCCTGGTCCCCAGGGCTGGGGGGTGGCTACACCTTC. Its protein product is CARSPWSPGLGGGYTF.

In its sample, this clone was seen a few times. This chain joins TRBV29-1 and TRBJ1-5; a possible D gene is TRBD1 (6 bases). Germline CDR1 SQVTM, CDR2 ANQGSEA. The length of the CDR3 is 13 residues. V lost 6 bases, J lost 4 bases, and 13 bases lay in between. The chain's CDR3 is CSVSNRANQPQHF. The CDR3 DNA reads as TGCAGCGTCTCCAACAGGGCTAATCAGCCCCAGCATTTT.

The chain uses TRBV27 and TRBJ1-4; perhaps TRBD1 as D (6 bases). The germline V gene encodes CDR1 MNHEY and CDR2 SMNVEV (reference sequence). V was shortened by 6 bases and J by 11 bases, with 19 bases between the two germline ends. This CDR3 spans 14 amino acids. The CDR3 DNA is TGTGCCAGCAGCTTAGACAGCAAAGGGGGGAAACTGTTTTTT. Its translation is CASSLDSKGGKLFF. Using reference TRBV27 and TRBJ1-4 for the parts outside the CDR3, the full variable domain is EAQVTQNPRYLITVTGKKLTVTCSQNMNHEYMSWYRQDPGLGLRQIYYSMNVEVTDKGDVPEGYKVSRKEKRNFPLILESPSPNQTSLYFCASSLDSKGGKLFFGSGTQLSVL.

The chain carries TRBV5-5 and TRBJ1-2; 8 bases agree with TRBD1. Per germline, CDR1 SGHKS and CDR2 YYEKEE (reference sequence). Germline trimming cut 4 bases from V and 5 bases from J; bases unmatched to any gene: 7. This CDR3 is 14 amino acids long. As DNA, the CDR3 is TGTGCCAGCAGCCTGGACAGGGTGGTTTATGGCTACACCTTC. It translates to CASSLDRVVYGYTF.

CDR3 coding DNA: TGCGCCAGCAGCTTACAGGGGGCGATTAATCAGCCCCAGCATTTT. It encodes CASSLQGAINQPQHF. The rearrangement links TRBV5-1 to TRBJ1-5, with TRBD1 matching over 9 bases. The J segment lost 4 bases and the V segment lost 2 bases, leaving 4 bases of the junction unmatched. This CDR3 has 15 amino acids. The germline CDR1 and CDR2 sequences are SGHRS and YFSETQ.

This sequence joins TRBV2 and TRBJ2-1, with 8 bases fitting TRBD1. Germline lookup yields CDR1 SNHLY and CDR2 FYNNEI. J lost 2 bases, V lost 2 bases, and 2 bases had no gene match. The CDR3 runs to 15 residues. The CDR3 reads CASSEPGGAYNEQFF. CDR3 bases: TGTGCCAGCAGTGAACCAGGGGGCGCCTACAATGAGCAGTTCTTC.

The rearrangement joins TRBV5-4 to TRBJ1-2; D unclear. Per germline, CDR1 SGHNT and CDR2 YYREEE (reference sequence). The CDR3 spans 11 residues. The V gene lost 4 bases and the J gene lost 6 bases, with 7 bases spanning the gap. The CDR3, as DNA: TGTGCCAGCAGCGCGAGTAATGGCTACACCTTC. It yields the protein CASSASNGYTF.

The genes are TRBV27 and TRBJ2-5; 11 positions agree with TRBD2. V lost 4 bases to trimming and J lost 2 bases; unmatched junction nucleotides: 12. This CDR3 is 18 amino acids long. Germline CDR1 MNHEY, CDR2 SMNVEV (reference sequence). The CDR3 DNA sequence: TGTGCCAGCAGTTCCCTCGCCATCGGGACTAGCGGACAAGAGACCCAGTACTTC. It yields the protein CASSSLAIGTSGQETQYF.

The rearrangement links TRBV4-1 to TRBJ1-2; 12 bases align to TRBD1. After removal of 0 bases from V and 4 bases from J, the junction contained 9 bases not matched to a gene. Germline V CDR1 and CDR2: MGHRA, YSYEKL. This CDR3 is 18 amino acids long. The CDR3 DNA follows: TGCGCCAGCAGCCAAGACCCTGCCGGGACAGGGGGCGTCTATGGCTACACCTTC. Translation gives CASSQDPAGTGGVYGYTF.

V gene TRBV19 combines with J gene TRBJ1-1; D is undetermined. CDR1 is LNHDA and CDR2 is SQIVND in the germline V gene (reference sequence). There are 15 residues in the CDR3. V was shortened by 1 base and J by 3 bases, with 12 bases between the two germline ends. This CDR3 reads CASSIGARRDTEAFF. In nucleotides, the CDR3 is TGTGCCAGTAGTATAGGAGCACGGCGCGACACTGAAGCTTTCTTT.

This chain connects TRBV19 to TRBJ1-1; D might be TRBD1 (5 bases). CDR3 length equals 14 residues. The germline V and J ends were trimmed by 6 bases and 5 bases, with 16 bases remaining between them. Germline CDR1 reads LNHDA; CDR2 reads SQIVND (reference sequence). CDR3 protein: CASRTGVEWTEAFF. The CDR3 DNA is TGTGCCAGTAGGACGGGGGTTGAATGGACTGAAGCTTTCTTT.

The chain links TRBV4-2 to TRBJ2-1, with 8 bases fitting TRBD2. The CDR3 has 18 amino acids. After removal of 1 base from V and 1 base from J, the junction contained 9 bases not matched to a gene. Germline V gives CDR1 LGHNA, CDR2 YNFKEQ. The CDR3 here is CASSQGASGFRSYNEQFF. The CDR3 DNA reads as TGTGCCAGCAGCCAAGGCGCTAGCGGGTTTAGGTCCTACAATGAGCAGTTCTTC.

V gene TRBV30 combines with J gene TRBJ1-1, with no clear D. The length of the CDR3 is 13 residues. Germline V gene sequence: CDR1 GTSNPN, CDR2 SVGIG (reference sequence). V gave up 2 bases and J gave up 6 bases, with 13 bases separating them. The CDR3, as DNA: TGTGCCTGGAGTACGTACCCGACACCTGAAGCTTTCTTT. This encodes CAWSTYPTPEAFF. Based on the CDR3 plus reference TRBV30 and TRBJ1-1, the full variable domain is SQTIHQWPATLVQPVGSPLSLECTVEGTSNPNLYWYRQAAGRGLQLLFYSVGIGQISSEVPQNLSASRPQDRQFILSSKKLLLSDSGFYLCAWSTYPTPEAFFGQGTRLTVV.

V gene TRBV6-5 combines with J gene TRBJ2-1, with 7 bases identical to TRBD2. V shed 3 bases and J 7 bases; nucleotides not matched to a gene: 9. Germline V gives CDR1 MNHEY, CDR2 SVGAGI. The CDR3 loop spans 15 amino acids. The CDR3 sequence: CASSYYSGLVNEQFF. DNA of the CDR3: TGTGCCAGCAGTTATTATAGCGGGCTAGTTAATGAGCAGTTCTTC.

This clone was counted once. In nucleotides, the CDR3 is TGTGCCAGCAGTGATCAGGGCCCTACTGAAGCTTTCTTT. It yields the protein CASSDQGPTEAFF. J is TRBJ1-1 and V is TRBV2; a possible D gene is TRBD1 (5 bases). The V and J ends lost 3 bases and 5 bases respectively, with 10 bases between them. This CDR3 spans 13 amino acids. Germline V lookup: CDR1 SNHLY, CDR2 FYNNEI.

The chain uses TRBV5-8 and TRBJ1-4; no clear D. V was cut by 2 bases and J by 3 bases, with 8 bases left in between. The germline V gene has CDR1 SGHTS and CDR2 YDEGEE. The CDR3 runs 14 residues. CDR3 DNA: TGTGCCAGCAGCTTCGGCCCCTCTAATGAAAAACTGTTTTTT. This sequence encodes CASSFGPSNEKLFF.

V and J are TRBV10-1 and TRBJ2-3; 9 bases are a match to TRBD2. Germline-derived CDR1 and CDR2 are WNHNN and SYGVQD (reference sequence). The CDR3 is 18 residues long. With V trimmed by 10 bases and J by 0 bases, 17 bases remained unmatched. CDR3 nucleotides: TGCGCCACCCTACTAGCGGGCCCGGGGGGCGCTAGCACAGATACGCAGTATTTT. This translates into CATLLAGPGGASTDTQYF.

This chain joins TRBV5-4 and TRBJ2-1; D may be TRBD2 (6 bases). This CDR3 contains 12 residues. The germline CDR1 and CDR2 sequences are SGHNT and YYREEE (reference sequence). Trimming stripped 4 bases from V and 11 bases from J, with 13 bases between. The CDR3 nucleotides read TGTGCCAGCAGCGGAACTAGCTTACAGCAGTTCTTC. It is translated as CASSGTSLQQFF.